This T cell receptor beta chain was captured by sequencing in a study of T cell repertoires in cytomegalovirus infection. For the study at large: The study used recently identified HLA-C-restricted and well-studied HLA-B-restricted CMV epitopes. Both CMV infection and a matching HLA type were indicated by public TCR beta signatures.

V was trimmed by 3 bases and J by 6 bases, leaving 11 bases between them. Per germline, CDR1 MGHRA and CDR2 YSYEKL. The CDR3 loop spans 14 amino acids. This clonotype appeared a few times. The antigen is undetermined. Study findings and constraints: There were carriers of CMV plus the relevant HLA, and cumulative public TCR beta family frequency identified them.

TCRdb fed the reads into MiXCR, producing one record per CDR3 protein. The sample has about 770,000 distinct CDR3 sequences, 25% to 35% seen once. The material was cultured CD8+ T cells from PBMCs, obtained from culture after CMV antigen stimulation. The rearrangement links TRBV4-1 to TRBJ2-2; D possibly matches TRBD1 or TRBD2 (5 bases each). This receptor was obtained from a human donor in good health (CMV status not recorded). Some clones in this sample may be carry-over from other donors' samples. CDR3 residues: CASSQAPGPGELFF. The CDR3 coding sequence is TGCGCCAGCAGCCAGGCCCCGGGGCCCGGGGAGCTGTTTTTT.